A selection of T cell receptor beta chains follows, all from one sample in a study of blood T cells in healthy people across ages. One entry per CDR3 protein, called by TCRdb with MiXCR from the 5' RACE reads. The repertoire includes 850,000 or so distinct CDR3 sequences, around 28% of them detected once, and approximately 15% sits in the top ten. The sequenced sample was blood. These receptors were taken from a woman aged 80 or older in good health. Both conserved end residues are part of each CDR3. A D gene is named only where the DNA matches it firmly. A row's size may be missing; if present it is once, few, many or a size class.

d_call j_call clone_size v_call cdr3_nt cdr3_aa
TRBD1 TRBJ1-1 few TRBV11-3 TGTGCCAGCAGCCCAGACAGGGGGCTTGTGAACACTGAAGCTTTCTTT CASSPDRGLVNTEAFF
- TRBJ2-1 many TRBV14 TGTGCCAGCAGCCACCTATTAGCCTATGAGCAGTTCTTC CASSHLLAYEQFF
TRBD2 TRBJ2-1 few TRBV28 TGTGCCAGCAGTTTAACGAGACTAGCGGGGGAGACCTCCTACAATGAGCAGTTCTTC CASSLTRLAGETSYNEQFF
TRBD2 TRBJ2-7 - TRBV29-1 TGCAGCGTTGTGACAGGATCTAGGCTAGCGGGAGTAAGGAACGAGCAGTACTTC CSVVTGSRLAGVRNEQYF
- TRBJ1-2 many TRBV7-2 TGTGCCAGCAGCTTAGCGCAGGGTACCATGGGATATGGCTACACCTTC CASSLAQGTMGYGYTF
- TRBJ1-1 many TRBV11-2 TGTGCCAGCAGCTTAGGGACGGAGAACACTGAAGCTTTCTTT CASSLGTENTEAFF
TRBD1 TRBJ1-6 many TRBV6-2/TRBV6-3 TGTGCCAGCAGTGCCCCCGGGACAGGAGGTTCACCCCTCCACTTT CASSAPGTGGSPLHF
TRBD1 TRBJ2-2 - TRBV5-1 TGCGCCAGCAGCTCCTCTTGGACAGGAGCCGGGGAGCTGTTTTTT CASSSSWTGAGELFF
TRBD1 TRBJ2-1 many TRBV18 TGTGCCAGCTCACCTCTTGGACAGGGGGATGAGCAGTTCTTC CASSPLGQGDEQFF
- TRBJ1-1 once TRBV7-2 TGTGCCAGCAGCTTAGCGAGGGAGGTTGCTGAAGCTTTCTTT CASSLAREVAEAFF
- TRBJ1-1 many TRBV10-3 TGTGCCATCAGAGCCAACGGGGGGATGGAGGAAGCTTTCTTT CAIRANGGMEEAFF
TRBD1 TRBJ1-2 many TRBV4-3 TGCGCCAGCAGCCAAGATCTGGGACAGGGGGCGCGCGGCTATGGCTACACCTTC CASSQDLGQGARGYGYTF
TRBD2 TRBJ2-3 many TRBV4-2 TGTGCCAGCAGCCAAGAAAGCGGGGGTCTCACAGATACGCAGTATTTT CASSQESGGLTDTQYF
- TRBJ2-3 many TRBV2 TGTGCCAGCAGTGAGATTGCGAGTTGGGGCGTCTCAGATACGCAGTATTTT CASSEIASWGVSDTQYF
TRBD2 TRBJ2-5 many TRBV7-2 TGTGCCAGCAGCTTAGTTGAGGCTAGCGGGGGACCTCAAGAGACCCAGTACTTC CASSLVEASGGPQETQYF
TRBD1 TRBJ1-2 - TRBV20-1 TGCAGTGCAAGGACAGGGGCGGGCTCTGGCTACACCTTC CSARTGAGSGYTF
TRBD1 TRBJ1-4 many TRBV5-5 TGTGCCAGCAGCATCCAGGACAGGGGTAATGAAAAACTGTTTTTT CASSIQDRGNEKLFF
TRBD2 TRBJ2-1 many TRBV5-1 TGCGCCAGCAGCTCCAGTGCGGGGGGCTCCTACAATGAGCAGTTCTTC CASSSSAGGSYNEQFF
- TRBJ2-1 many TRBV12-3/TRBV12-4 TGTGCCAGCAGAAGGAACCAACAGGGAACTGGTGAGCAGTTCTTC CASRRNQQGTGEQFF
TRBD1 TRBJ1-2 few TRBV2 TGTGCCAGCACCATTCTGACAGGGGGCAACGGCTACACCTTC CASTILTGGNGYTF
- TRBJ2-1 many TRBV4-2 TGTGCCAGCAGCCAAGGCCTAGGGGGGGCGAGTGAGCAGTTCTTC CASSQGLGGASEQFF
- TRBJ2-7 - TRBV5-6 TGTGCCAGCAGCGCTTCTAAGGGAACGAGCTCCTACGAGCAGTACTTC CASSASKGTSSYEQYF
TRBD1 TRBJ1-2 few TRBV6-2/TRBV6-3 TGTGCCAGCAGTTGGGACAGATCCCTTGCTAACTATGGCTACACCTTC CASSWDRSLANYGYTF
- TRBJ1-2 - TRBV20-1 TGCAGTGCTAGAGGAACGGATGGCTACACCTTC CSARGTDGYTF
- TRBJ2-1 many TRBV7-2 TGTGCCAGCAGCGACACCCCAGAGCAGTTCTTC CASSDTPEQFF
- TRBJ2-5 many TRBV18 TGTGCCAGCTCACCAGGGATTCCAGAGACCCAGTACTTC CASSPGIPETQYF
- TRBJ1-5 few TRBV12-3/TRBV12-4 TGTGCCAGCACAGACAGGAGGGATCAGCCCCAGCATTTT CASTDRRDQPQHF
- TRBJ2-1 once TRBV4-3 TGCGCCAGCAGCCACCAGTCTAGTGGGGATGAGCAGTTCTTC CASSHQSSGDEQFF
- TRBJ2-3 many TRBV5-1 TGCGCCTGGGGGAACAGAGGGGACACAGATACGCAGTATTTT CAWGNRGDTDTQYF
- TRBJ1-2 many TRBV29-1 TGCAGCGTTTACGGGAATGGCTACACCTTC CSVYGNGYTF
- TRBJ1-2 many TRBV7-2 TGTGCCAGCAGCCCAGCAGGGTACGGTGGCTACACCTTC CASSPAGYGGYTF